This T cell receptor beta chain is from a study of blood T cells in healthy people across ages. Study-wide results and limits: Because sorting was not performed, PBMCs prevented conclusive naive versus antigen-experienced comparison. Donor CMV infection status was unknown, possibly confounding age-related changes in expanded clonotypes. Naive T cell percentage and TCR beta diversity correlated strongly.

A second PCR, run for about 7 to 11 cycles, used a sample-barcoded 5' primer plus a J-beta primer mix. TCRdb re-called the 5' RACE reads through MiXCR, storing one row per CDR3 protein. There are about 580,000 distinct CDR3 sequences in the sample; roughly 43% occur only once, and just under 25% lies in the top ten. Each sample provided at least 6 micrograms of extracted total RNA. This CDR3 region has 15 residues. CDR1 and CDR2 from the germline V gene are MNHNY and SVGAGI (reference sequence). Notes on this clonotype: The antigen remains undetermined.

The clonotype originates from an elderly man in good health. Sequencing was carried out using blood. The V call is TRBV6-6, the J call TRBJ2-4; tentatively, D is TRBD2 (7 bases). Matching the DNA end better, TRBJ2-7 makes the J call doubtful. The CDR3 sequence is CASTTEGGVGYEQYF. In nucleotides, the CDR3 is TGTGCCAGCACCACTGAGGGGGGGGTCGGCTACGAGCAGTACTTC.